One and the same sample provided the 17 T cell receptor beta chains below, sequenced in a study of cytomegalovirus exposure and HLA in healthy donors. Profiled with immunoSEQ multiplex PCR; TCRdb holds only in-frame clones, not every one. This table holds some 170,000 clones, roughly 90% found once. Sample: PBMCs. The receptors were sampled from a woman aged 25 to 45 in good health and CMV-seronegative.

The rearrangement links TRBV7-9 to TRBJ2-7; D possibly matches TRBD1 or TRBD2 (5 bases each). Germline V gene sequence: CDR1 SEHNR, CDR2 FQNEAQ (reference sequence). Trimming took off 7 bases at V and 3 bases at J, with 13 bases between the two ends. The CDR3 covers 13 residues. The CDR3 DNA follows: TGTGCCAGCACAGGGACCGTTAACTACGAGCAGTACTTC. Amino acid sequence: CASTGTVNYEQYF.

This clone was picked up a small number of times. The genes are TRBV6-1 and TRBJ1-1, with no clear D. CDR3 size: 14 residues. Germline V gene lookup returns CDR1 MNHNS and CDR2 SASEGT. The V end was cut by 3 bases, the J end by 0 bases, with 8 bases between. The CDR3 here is CASSDGALNTEAFF. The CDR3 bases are TGTGCCAGCAGTGATGGAGCATTGAACACTGAAGCTTTCTTT.

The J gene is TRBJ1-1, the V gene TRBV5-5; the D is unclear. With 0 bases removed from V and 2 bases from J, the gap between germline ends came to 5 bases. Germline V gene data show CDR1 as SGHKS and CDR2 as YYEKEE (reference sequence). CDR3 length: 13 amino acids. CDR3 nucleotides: TGTGCCAGCAGCTTGGACAGTAACACTGAAGCTTTCTTT. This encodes CASSLDSNTEAFF.

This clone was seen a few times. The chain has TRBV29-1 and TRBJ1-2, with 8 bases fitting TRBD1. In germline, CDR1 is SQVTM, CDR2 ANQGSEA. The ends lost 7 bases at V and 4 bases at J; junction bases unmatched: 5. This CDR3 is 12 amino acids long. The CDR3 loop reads CSARTGPYGYTF. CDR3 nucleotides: TGCAGCGCCAGGACAGGGCCCTATGGCTACACCTTC.

DNA of the CDR3: TGTGCCAGCAAGAAACAGGGCGATCAGCCCCAGCATTTT. This codes for CASKKQGDQPQHF. The rearrangement uses TRBV6-5 and TRBJ1-5, with a weak D call TRBD1 (6 bases). Trimming removed 7 bases from V and 5 bases from J, with 12 bases in between. CDR1 is MNHEY and CDR2 is SVGAGI in the germline V gene. The CDR3 has 13 amino acids.

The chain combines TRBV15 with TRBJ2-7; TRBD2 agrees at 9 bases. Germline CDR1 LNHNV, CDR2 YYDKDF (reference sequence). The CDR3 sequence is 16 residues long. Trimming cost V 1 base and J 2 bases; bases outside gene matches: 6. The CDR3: CATSRVSAGGTYEQYF. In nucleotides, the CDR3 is TGTGCCACCAGCAGAGTCTCAGCGGGAGGTACCTACGAGCAGTACTTC.

CDR3: CASSLGQGKGIQYF. The CDR3 bases are TGTGCCAGCAGTTTGGGACAGGGGAAAGGGATTCAGTACTTC. This chain connects TRBV11-2 to TRBJ2-4, with 10 bases matching TRBD1. Germline V CDR1 and CDR2: SGHAT, FQNNGV. V was clipped by 6 bases and J by 10 bases; unmatched bases: 9. The CDR3 is 14 amino acids.

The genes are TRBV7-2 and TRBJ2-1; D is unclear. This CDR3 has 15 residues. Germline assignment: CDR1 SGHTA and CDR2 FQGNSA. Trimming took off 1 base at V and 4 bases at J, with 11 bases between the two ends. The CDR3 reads CASSLGGSNYNEQFF. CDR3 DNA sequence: TGTGCCAGCAGCTTAGGCGGTAGCAATTACAATGAGCAGTTCTTC.

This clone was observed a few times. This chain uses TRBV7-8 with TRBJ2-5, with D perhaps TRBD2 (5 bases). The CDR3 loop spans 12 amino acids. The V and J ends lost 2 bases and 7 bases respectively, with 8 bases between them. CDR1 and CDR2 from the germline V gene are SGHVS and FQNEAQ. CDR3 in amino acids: CASSLSRGTQYF. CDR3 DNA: TGTGCCAGCAGCTTATCCCGGGGGACCCAGTACTTC.

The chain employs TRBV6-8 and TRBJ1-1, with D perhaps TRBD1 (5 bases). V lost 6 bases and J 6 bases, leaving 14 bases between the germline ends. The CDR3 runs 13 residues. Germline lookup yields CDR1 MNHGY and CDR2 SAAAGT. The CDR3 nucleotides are TGTGCCAGCAGAAGACGAGACAGCGCTGAAGCTTTCTTT. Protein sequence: CASRRRDSAEAFF.

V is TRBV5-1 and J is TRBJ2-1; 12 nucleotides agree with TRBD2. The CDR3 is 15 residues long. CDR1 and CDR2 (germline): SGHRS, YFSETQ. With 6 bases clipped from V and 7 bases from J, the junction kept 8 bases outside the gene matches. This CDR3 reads CASTRLAGDQNEQFF. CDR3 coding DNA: TGCGCCAGCACAAGACTAGCGGGAGATCAAAATGAGCAGTTCTTC.

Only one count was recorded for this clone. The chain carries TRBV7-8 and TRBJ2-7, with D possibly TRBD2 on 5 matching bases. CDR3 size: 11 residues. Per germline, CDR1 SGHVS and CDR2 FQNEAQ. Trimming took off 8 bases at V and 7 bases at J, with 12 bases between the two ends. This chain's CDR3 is CASSLAGEQYF. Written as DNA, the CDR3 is TGTGCCAGCTCCCTAGCCGGTGAGCAGTACTTC.

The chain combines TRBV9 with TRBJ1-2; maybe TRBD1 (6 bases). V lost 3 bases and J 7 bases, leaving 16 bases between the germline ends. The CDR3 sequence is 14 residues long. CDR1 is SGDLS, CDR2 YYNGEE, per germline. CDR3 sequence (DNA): TGTGCCAGCAGCGAGACAGGTGATGTCTTTGGCTACACCTTC. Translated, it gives CASSETGDVFGYTF.

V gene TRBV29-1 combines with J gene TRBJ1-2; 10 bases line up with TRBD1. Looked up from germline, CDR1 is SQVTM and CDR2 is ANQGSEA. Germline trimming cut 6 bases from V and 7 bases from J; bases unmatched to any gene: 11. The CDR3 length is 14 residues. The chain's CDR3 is CSVPDRGESGGYTF. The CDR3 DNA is TGCAGCGTACCGGACAGGGGGGAATCGGGTGGCTACACCTTC.

CDR3 amino acids: CASSSKYPSGQGNYNEQFF. As DNA, the CDR3 is TGTGCCAGCAGCTCAAAATACCCCTCCGGACAGGGAAACTACAATGAGCAGTTCTTC. This rearrangement joins TRBV7-9 to TRBJ2-1; TRBD1 agrees at 8 bases. The CDR3 length is 19 residues. Trimming cost V 4 bases and J 3 bases; bases outside gene matches: 17. Germline CDR1 SEHNR, CDR2 FQNEAQ (reference sequence). Together with reference TRBV7-9 and TRBJ2-1, the CDR3 gives the full variable domain: DTGVSQNPRHKITKRGQNVTFRCDPISEHNRLYWYRQTLGQGPEFLTYFQNEAQLEKSRLLSDRFSAERPKGSFSTLEIQRTEQGDSAMYLCASSSKYPSGQGNYNEQFFGPGTRLTVL.

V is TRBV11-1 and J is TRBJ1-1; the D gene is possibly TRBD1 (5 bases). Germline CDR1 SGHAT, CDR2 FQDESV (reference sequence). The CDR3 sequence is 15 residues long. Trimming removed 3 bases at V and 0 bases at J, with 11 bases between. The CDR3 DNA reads TGTGCCAGCAGCTTTCTGGGACCCTTGAACACTGAAGCTTTCTTT. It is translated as CASSFLGPLNTEAFF.

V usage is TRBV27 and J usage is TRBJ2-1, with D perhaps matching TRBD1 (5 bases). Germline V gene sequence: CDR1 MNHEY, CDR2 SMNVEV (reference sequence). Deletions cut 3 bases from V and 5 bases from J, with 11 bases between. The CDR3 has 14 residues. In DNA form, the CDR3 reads TGTGCCAGCAGTTTTGGGGCAGGACACAATGAGCAGTTCTTC. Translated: CASSFGAGHNEQFF.